The rows below give T cell receptor beta chains drawn from one sample of a study of control samples from healthy donors and cancer patients. The method was immunoSEQ multiplex PCR; TCRdb's version includes in-frame clones alone and lacks a portion of them. Among under 150,000 clones listed, 75% to 90% were seen once. Sequenced input: PBMCs. The receptors were gathered from a woman aged 50 to 60 with colorectal cancer. CDR3s include the opening cysteine and the closing phenylalanine or tryptophan. The order of the fields is J gene, clone size, V gene, CDR3 protein. A row's size may be missing; if present it is once, few, many or a size class.

TRBJ1-1	.	TRBV2	CASSELTGPGTEAFF
TRBJ2-1	.	TRBV7-2	CASSGEVGVKNEQFF
TRBJ1-5	.	TRBV28	CASTGQGDQPQHF
TRBJ1-1	.	TRBV29-1	CSVEDFGTEAFF
TRBJ1-3	.	TRBV6-6	CASSYLGGGSGNTIYF
TRBJ1-5	.	TRBV6-5	CASRTNRASNQPQHF
TRBJ2-3	.	TRBV11-2	CASSLRGIFTDTQYF
TRBJ2-1	.	TRBV5-1	CASSPTGYNEQFF
TRBJ2-1	.	TRBV24-1	CATSDATGSSYNEQFF
TRBJ2-3	.	TRBV19	CASSRNPGQGGDTQYF
TRBJ2-3	.	TRBV2	CASKTGNTDTQYF
TRBJ1-6	.	TRBV28	CASSFIGEGDQISYNSPLHF
TRBJ1-1	.	TRBV5-8	CASSLRPGTEAFF
TRBJ1-1	few	TRBV10-3	CAIRPRLNTEAFF
TRBJ1-1	.	TRBV5-1	CASSLVPGTEAFF
TRBJ1-1	once	TRBV27	CASSLVGGEAFF
TRBJ1-2	.	TRBV6-5	CASIAGQGKGGYTF
TRBJ1-2	.	TRBV25-1	CASSEIGQIYGYTF
TRBJ2-7	.	TRBV15	CATSSGTTYEQYF
TRBJ2-1	.	TRBV3-1/TRBV3-2	CASSQAGDLSNEQFF
TRBJ2-1	.	TRBV7-3	CASSSTHRQWAIDNEQFF
TRBJ1-3	.	TRBV30	CACPTGFPTIGGNTIYF
TRBJ1-1	.	TRBV27	CASRVDFSGGDTEAFF
TRBJ2-1	.	TRBV10-3	CAISESEDEQFF
TRBJ1-1	.	TRBV9	CASSVALQGNTEAFF
TRBJ1-3	.	TRBV7-6	CASSRSQGIGNTIYF
TRBJ2-5	.	TRBV27	CASRLTTEGETQYF
TRBJ2-5	.	TRBV28	CASSLNLQGQETQYF
TRBJ1-2	once	TRBV15	CATSRGTGLDGYTF
TRBJ1-1	.	TRBV5-1	CASSIGQVYTEAFF
TRBJ2-1	.	TRBV9	CASSVDSGAYNEQFF
TRBJ2-1	.	TRBV19	CASSVLGQEYNEQFF
TRBJ1-5	.	TRBV27	CASSLKAGHSNQPQHF
TRBJ1-1	.	TRBV28	CASSLQGLYAFF
TRBJ2-1	once	TRBV7-3	CASSLGQRLLNEQFF
TRBJ2-3	.	TRBV6-6	CASRLRDRSTDTQYF
TRBJ1-2	.	TRBV28	CASSTTTRDRANYGYTF
TRBJ2-2	.	TRBV6-1	CASSEGAGLPGELFF
TRBJ1-4	.	TRBV19	CASSPNRVNEKLFF
TRBJ2-1	once	TRBV6-5	CASRVRNEQFF
TRBJ1-1	.	TRBV27	CASSFRSSTEAFF
TRBJ1-1	once	TRBV9	CASSPNWQIEAFF